The rows below give T cell receptor beta chains drawn from one sample of a study of blood T cell repertoires in COVID-19. Some clones are missing from TCRdb's copy, which holds only in-frame ones; the method was immunoSEQ multiplex PCR. The sample holds 150,000 to 200,000 clones, roughly 87% seen once. Sequencing was performed on peripheral blood. All receptors come from a human donor in a cohort sampled during active COVID-19. Each CDR3 is given with its conserved first and last residue. A D gene is named only where the DNA matches it firmly. Clone sizes are given selectively: once, few, many, or a class where the clone is expanded.

len: 15; abundance: once; d_gene: TRBD1; j_gene: TRBJ1-5; v_gene: TRBV19; CDR3aa: CASSIRTGNNQPQHF; CDR3nt: TGTGCCAGTAGTATTAGGACAGGGAACAATCAGCCCCAGCATTTT
len: 13; abundance: .; d_gene: TRBD1; j_gene: TRBJ2-7; v_gene: TRBV10-3; CDR3aa: CAIGDRGFYEQYF; CDR3nt: TGTGCCATCGGGGACAGGGGTTTTTACGAGCAGTACTTC
len: 17; abundance: .; d_gene: .; j_gene: TRBJ1-5; v_gene: TRBV12-5; CDR3aa: CASGAPLGQFSNQPQHF; CDR3nt: TGTGCTAGTGGTGCCCCCCTCGGACAGTTTAGCAATCAGCCCCAGCATTTT
len: 14; abundance: .; d_gene: TRBD1; j_gene: TRBJ2-6; v_gene: TRBV5-4; CDR3aa: CASGGQGGKNVLTF; CDR3nt: TGTGCCAGCGGCGGACAGGGTGGTAAAAACGTCCTGACTTTC
len: 15; abundance: .; d_gene: .; j_gene: TRBJ2-1; v_gene: TRBV9; CDR3aa: CASSVGRISYNEQFF; CDR3nt: TGTGCCAGCAGCGTAGGGAGAATCTCCTACAATGAGCAGTTCTTC
len: 13; abundance: .; d_gene: .; j_gene: TRBJ1-1; v_gene: TRBV4-3; CDR3aa: CASSYSLNTEAFF; CDR3nt: TGCGCCAGCAGTTACAGCCTGAACACTGAAGCTTTCTTT
len: 13; abundance: .; d_gene: TRBD2; j_gene: TRBJ2-7; v_gene: TRBV4-1; CDR3aa: CASSSRLAGAEYF; CDR3nt: TGCGCCAGCAGTTCCCGACTAGCGGGAGCCGAGTACTTC
len: 15; abundance: .; d_gene: TRBD1; j_gene: TRBJ2-7; v_gene: TRBV5-6; CDR3aa: CASSLSGTGHYEQYF; CDR3nt: TGTGCCAGCAGCCTATCGGGGACAGGGCACTACGAGCAGTACTTC
len: 14; abundance: .; d_gene: .; j_gene: TRBJ2-1; v_gene: TRBV11-3; CDR3aa: CASSLSSSYNEQFF; CDR3nt: TGTGCCAGCAGCTTGAGTAGCTCCTACAATGAGCAGTTCTTC
len: 14; abundance: .; d_gene: TRBD1; j_gene: TRBJ1-1; v_gene: TRBV7-2; CDR3aa: CASSSQGGYTEAFF; CDR3nt: TGTGCCAGCAGCTCACAGGGGGGGTACACTGAAGCTTTCTTT
len: 13; abundance: once; d_gene: TRBD1; j_gene: TRBJ2-5; v_gene: TRBV28; CDR3aa: CASRGQGQETQYF; CDR3nt: TGTGCCAGCAGGGGACAGGGCCAAGAGACCCAGTACTTC
len: 16; abundance: .; d_gene: .; j_gene: TRBJ1-3; v_gene: TRBV28; CDR3aa: CASSPPGSFSGNTIYF; CDR3nt: TGTGCCAGCAGTCCCCCCGGGAGCTTCTCTGGAAACACCATATATTTT
len: 14; abundance: .; d_gene: .; j_gene: TRBJ2-7; v_gene: TRBV11-2; CDR3aa: CASSWGVVQSEQYF; CDR3nt: TGTGCCAGCAGCTGGGGGGTGGTCCAAAGCGAGCAGTACTTC
len: 14; abundance: .; d_gene: TRBD1; j_gene: TRBJ1-1; v_gene: TRBV28; CDR3aa: CASSFDRGITEAFF; CDR3nt: TGTGCCAGCAGTTTCGACAGGGGGATTACTGAAGCTTTCTTT
len: 16; abundance: few; d_gene: TRBD2; j_gene: TRBJ2-2; v_gene: TRBV7-8; CDR3aa: CASSLGTSGSTGELFF; CDR3nt: TGTGCCAGCAGCTTAGGAACTAGCGGGAGTACCGGGGAGCTGTTTTTT
len: 13; abundance: .; d_gene: .; j_gene: TRBJ1-5; v_gene: TRBV3-1/TRBV3-2; CDR3aa: CASSQGTGQPQHF; CDR3nt: TGTGCCAGCAGCCAAGGGACGGGGCAGCCCCAGCATTTT
len: 17; abundance: .; d_gene: TRBD1; j_gene: TRBJ1-1; v_gene: TRBV3-1/TRBV3-2; CDR3aa: CASSQPDRAVGIAEAFF; CDR3nt: TGTGCCAGCAGCCAACCCGACAGGGCAGTGGGTATCGCTGAAGCTTTCTTT
len: 15; abundance: .; d_gene: TRBD1; j_gene: TRBJ1-5; v_gene: TRBV6-1; CDR3aa: CASSEWGTGWQPQHF; CDR3nt: TGTGCCAGCAGTGAATGGGGGACAGGGTGGCAGCCCCAGCATTTT
len: 18; abundance: .; d_gene: .; j_gene: TRBJ2-1; v_gene: TRBV9; CDR3aa: CASSVATGGLARGNEQFF; CDR3nt: TGTGCCAGCAGCGTAGCTACAGGGGGACTAGCTCGGGGGAATGAGCAGTTCTTC
len: 16; abundance: once; d_gene: TRBD2; j_gene: TRBJ2-1; v_gene: TRBV28; CDR3aa: CASSYGTSEVYNEQFF; CDR3nt: TGTGCCAGCAGTTACGGGACTAGCGAAGTATACAATGAGCAGTTCTTC
len: 15; abundance: .; d_gene: .; j_gene: TRBJ1-5; v_gene: TRBV6-5; CDR3aa: CASSDQGSSNQPQHF; CDR3nt: TGTGCCAGCAGCGATCAGGGGAGTAGCAATCAGCCCCAGCATTTT
len: 16; abundance: .; d_gene: TRBD2; j_gene: TRBJ2-3; v_gene: TRBV7-9; CDR3aa: CASSLSERGSTDTQYF; CDR3nt: TGTGCCAGCAGCTTATCCGAGCGGGGGAGCACAGATACGCAGTATTTT
len: 15; abundance: .; d_gene: TRBD1; j_gene: TRBJ1-3; v_gene: TRBV4-1; CDR3aa: CASSPDRLSGNTIYF; CDR3nt: TGCGCCAGCAGCCCGGACAGGCTCTCTGGAAACACCATATATTTT
len: 15; abundance: .; d_gene: .; j_gene: TRBJ2-7; v_gene: TRBV28; CDR3aa: CASSLAGTPRVEQYF; CDR3nt: TGTGCCAGCAGTTTAGCGGGGACCCCCAGGGTCGAGCAGTACTTC
len: 14; abundance: .; d_gene: TRBD2; j_gene: TRBJ2-3; v_gene: TRBV10-3; CDR3aa: CAISRAGEADTQYF; CDR3nt: TGTGCCATCAGTCGAGCGGGAGAGGCAGATACGCAGTATTTT
len: 13; abundance: .; d_gene: .; j_gene: TRBJ2-3; v_gene: TRBV5-4; CDR3aa: CASSLPGTDTQYF; CDR3nt: TGTGCCAGCAGCTTGCCGGGCACAGATACGCAGTATTTT
len: 14; abundance: few; d_gene: TRBD1; j_gene: TRBJ2-7; v_gene: TRBV7-9; CDR3aa: CASSRQGFVTEQYF; CDR3nt: TGTGCCAGCAGCCGACAGGGCTTCGTAACCGAGCAGTACTTC
len: 14; abundance: .; d_gene: TRBD2; j_gene: TRBJ2-7; v_gene: TRBV2; CDR3aa: CASSPSGDSYEQYF; CDR3nt: TGTGCCAGCAGCCCTAGCGGCGATTCCTACGAGCAGTACTTC
len: 14; abundance: .; d_gene: .; j_gene: TRBJ2-7; v_gene: TRBV11-3; CDR3aa: CASSEQGERYEQYF; CDR3nt: TGTGCCAGCAGCGAACAGGGTGAACGCTACGAGCAGTACTTC
len: 15; abundance: .; d_gene: .; j_gene: TRBJ2-2; v_gene: TRBV7-9; CDR3aa: CASSSGGSNTGELFF; CDR3nt: TGTGCCAGCAGTTCGGGGGGCTCGAACACCGGGGAGCTGTTTTTT
len: 13; abundance: .; d_gene: .; j_gene: TRBJ1-1; v_gene: TRBV7-2; CDR3aa: CASSFGKNTEAFF; CDR3nt: TGTGCCAGCAGCTTCGGTAAGAACACTGAAGCTTTCTTT
len: 19; abundance: .; d_gene: .; j_gene: TRBJ2-3; v_gene: TRBV18; CDR3aa: CASSLPSSEGFRSTDTQYF; CDR3nt: TGTGCCAGCTCACTCCCTTCGAGCGAAGGTTTTAGGAGCACAGATACGCAGTATTTT
len: 13; abundance: once; d_gene: .; j_gene: TRBJ1-1; v_gene: TRBV5-1; CDR3aa: CASSLAISTEAFF; CDR3nt: TGCGCCAGCAGCTTGGCCATATCTACGGAAGCTTTCTTT
len: 16; abundance: .; d_gene: TRBD2; j_gene: TRBJ2-5; v_gene: TRBV27; CDR3aa: CASSSLAGGTQETQYF; CDR3nt: TGTGCCAGCAGTTCCCTAGCGGGGGGCACCCAAGAGACCCAGTACTTC
len: 14; abundance: .; d_gene: TRBD1; j_gene: TRBJ1-2; v_gene: TRBV5-6; CDR3aa: CASSLGRGTKGYTF; CDR3nt: TGTGCCAGCAGCTTGGGCAGGGGGACGAAGGGCTACACCTTC
len: 14; abundance: .; d_gene: TRBD1; j_gene: TRBJ1-5; v_gene: TRBV7-9; CDR3aa: CASSGDREPQPQHF; CDR3nt: TGTGCCAGCAGCGGGGACAGGGAGCCTCAGCCCCAGCATTTT
len: 15; abundance: .; d_gene: TRBD2; j_gene: TRBJ2-1; v_gene: TRBV7-3; CDR3aa: CASSLLAGGYNEQFF; CDR3nt: TGTGCCAGCAGCTTACTAGCGGGGGGTTACAATGAGCAGTTCTTC
len: 13; abundance: .; d_gene: .; j_gene: TRBJ2-7; v_gene: TRBV5-1; CDR3aa: CASSVGDSYEQYF; CDR3nt: TGCGCCAGCAGCGTAGGGGACTCCTACGAGCAGTACTTC
len: 16; abundance: once; d_gene: .; j_gene: TRBJ1-1; v_gene: TRBV7-8; CDR3aa: CASSLAMGGFGTEAFF; CDR3nt: TGTGCCAGCAGCTTAGCGATGGGGGGGTTCGGCACTGAAGCTTTCTTT
len: 16; abundance: .; d_gene: TRBD2; j_gene: TRBJ2-7; v_gene: TRBV5-1; CDR3aa: CASSLVASGGSYEQYF; CDR3nt: TGCGCCAGCAGCTTGGTCGCCAGCGGGGGATCCTACGAGCAGTACTTC
len: 16; abundance: .; d_gene: TRBD2; j_gene: TRBJ2-5; v_gene: TRBV3-1/TRBV3-2; CDR3aa: CASSQPSSGRRETQYF; CDR3nt: TGTGCCAGCAGCCAACCCTCTAGCGGGCGGCGCGAGACCCAGTACTTC
len: 16; abundance: .; d_gene: .; j_gene: TRBJ1-5; v_gene: TRBV3-1/TRBV3-2; CDR3aa: CASSQDNPRDNQPQHF; CDR3nt: TGTGCCAGCAGCCAAGATAACCCCCGAGACAATCAGCCCCAGCATTTT
len: 15; abundance: .; d_gene: TRBD2; j_gene: TRBJ2-7; v_gene: TRBV6-2/TRBV6-3; CDR3aa: CASSPLAGVSYEQYF; CDR3nt: TGTGCCAGCAGCCCGCTAGCGGGAGTTTCCTACGAGCAGTACTTC
len: 14; abundance: .; d_gene: TRBD1; j_gene: TRBJ1-4; v_gene: TRBV28; CDR3aa: CASNPGGGNEKLFF; CDR3nt: TGTGCCAGCAACCCAGGGGGTGGAAATGAAAAACTGTTTTTT
len: 11; abundance: .; d_gene: .; j_gene: TRBJ1-1; v_gene: TRBV24-1; CDR3aa: CATRFGTEAFF; CDR3nt: TGTGCCACCCGATTCGGGACAGAAGCTTTCTTT
len: 13; abundance: .; d_gene: .; j_gene: TRBJ2-3; v_gene: TRBV7-9; CDR3aa: CASRPTSSDTQYF; CDR3nt: TGTGCCAGCAGGCCCACTAGCTCCGATACGCAGTATTTT
len: 17; abundance: .; d_gene: TRBD1; j_gene: TRBJ1-4; v_gene: TRBV11-2; CDR3aa: CASSLRVLQGRNEKLFF; CDR3nt: TGTGCCAGCAGCTTACGCGTCCTACAGGGGCGAAATGAAAAACTGTTTTTT
len: 12; abundance: .; d_gene: .; j_gene: TRBJ2-7; v_gene: TRBV12-3/TRBV12-4; CDR3aa: CASSPDRNEQYF; CDR3nt: TGTGCCAGCAGCCCCGACAGGAACGAGCAGTACTTC
len: 19; abundance: .; d_gene: TRBD2; j_gene: TRBJ2-1; v_gene: TRBV7-6; CDR3aa: CASSLATSGGTSSYNEQFF; CDR3nt: TGTGCCAGCAGCTTAGCGACTAGCGGGGGCACCAGCTCCTACAATGAGCAGTTCTTC